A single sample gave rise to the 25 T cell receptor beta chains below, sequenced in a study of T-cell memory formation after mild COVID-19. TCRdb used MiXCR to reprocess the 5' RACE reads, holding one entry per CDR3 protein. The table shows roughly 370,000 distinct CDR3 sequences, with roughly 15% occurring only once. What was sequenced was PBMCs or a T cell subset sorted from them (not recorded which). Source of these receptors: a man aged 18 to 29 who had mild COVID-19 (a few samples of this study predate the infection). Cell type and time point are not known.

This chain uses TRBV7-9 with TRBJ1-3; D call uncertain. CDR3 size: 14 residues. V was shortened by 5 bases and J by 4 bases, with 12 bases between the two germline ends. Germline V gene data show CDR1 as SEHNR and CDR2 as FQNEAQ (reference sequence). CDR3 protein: CASSPAGGGNTIYF. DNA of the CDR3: TGTGCCAGCAGCCCCGCGGGAGGAGGAAACACCATATATTTT.

The CDR3 loop is CASSITTGPQETQYF. Here the CDR3 DNA reads TGTGCCAGTAGTATAACTACAGGACCCCAAGAGACCCAGTACTTC. The chain employs TRBV19 and TRBJ2-5; possibly TRBD1 for D (5 bases). CDR1 is LNHDA, CDR2 SQIVND, per germline (reference sequence). With 2 bases removed from V and 1 base from J, the gap between germline ends came to 11 bases. The CDR3 has 15 residues.

The CDR3 protein is CASRADRLSTDTQYF. CDR3 DNA sequence: TGTGCCAGCAGAGCCGACAGGCTTAGCACAGATACGCAGTATTTT. The chain carries TRBV6-4 and TRBJ2-3, with D possibly being TRBD1 (6 bases). The ends were cut back, 6 bases at V and 0 bases at J, with 13 bases in the middle. Germline CDR1 and CDR2: MRHNA and SNTAGT. The CDR3 is 15 amino acids.

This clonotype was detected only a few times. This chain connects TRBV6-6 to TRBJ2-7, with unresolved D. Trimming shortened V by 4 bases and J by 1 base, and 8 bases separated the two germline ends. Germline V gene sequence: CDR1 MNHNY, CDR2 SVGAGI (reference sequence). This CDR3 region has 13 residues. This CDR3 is CASSSADSYEQYV. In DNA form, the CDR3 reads TGTGCCAGCAGTTCGGCCGATTCCTACGAGCAGTACGTC.

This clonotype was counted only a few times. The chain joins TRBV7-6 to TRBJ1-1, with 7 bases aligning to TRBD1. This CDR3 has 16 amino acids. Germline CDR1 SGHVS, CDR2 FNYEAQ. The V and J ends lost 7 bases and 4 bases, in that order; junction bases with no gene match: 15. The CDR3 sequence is CASMGAGGPCCTEAFF. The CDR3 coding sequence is TGTGCCAGCATGGGGGCAGGGGGTCCTTGCTGCACTGAAGCTTTCTTT.

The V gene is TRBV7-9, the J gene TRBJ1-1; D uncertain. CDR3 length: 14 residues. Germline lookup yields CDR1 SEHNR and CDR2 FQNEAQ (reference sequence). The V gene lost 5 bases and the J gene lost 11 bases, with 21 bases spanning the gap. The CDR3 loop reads CASSIQRLGDTAFF. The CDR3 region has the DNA TGTGCCAGCAGCATACAGCGTTTGGGCGATACGGCTTTCTTT.

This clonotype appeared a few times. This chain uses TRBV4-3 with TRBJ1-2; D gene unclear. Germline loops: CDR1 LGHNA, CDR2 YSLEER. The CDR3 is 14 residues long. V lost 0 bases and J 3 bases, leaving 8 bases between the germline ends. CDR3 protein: CASSQDYQYYGYTF. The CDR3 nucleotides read TGCGCCAGCAGCCAAGACTACCAATACTATGGCTACACCTTC.

The CDR3 bases are TGTGCCAGCAGTGTTAGGGGCGGGAACACCGGGGAGCTGTTTTTT. It encodes CASSVRGGNTGELFF. The gene calls are TRBV2 and TRBJ2-2, with a possible D match to TRBD1 (5 bases). CDR3 size: 15 residues. Germline CDR1 is SNHLY and CDR2 is FYNNEI. The ends were cut back, 4 bases at V and 1 base at J, with 10 bases in the middle.

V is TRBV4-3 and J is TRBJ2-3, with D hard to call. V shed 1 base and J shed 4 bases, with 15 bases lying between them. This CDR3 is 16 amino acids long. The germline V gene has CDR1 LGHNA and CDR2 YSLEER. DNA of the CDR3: TGCGCCAGCAGCCAAGTTGTTGCGCCTTTAGCAGATACGCAGTATTTT. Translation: CASSQVVAPLADTQYF.

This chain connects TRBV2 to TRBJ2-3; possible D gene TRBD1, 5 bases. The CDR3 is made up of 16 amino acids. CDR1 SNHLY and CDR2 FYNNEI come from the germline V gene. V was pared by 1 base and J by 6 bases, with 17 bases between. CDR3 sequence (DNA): TGTGCCAGCAGTGAAGTGGGGCTACACCGTCGCGATACGCAGTATTTT. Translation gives CASSEVGLHRRDTQYF. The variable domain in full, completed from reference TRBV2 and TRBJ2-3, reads EPEVTQTPSHQVTQMGQEVILRCVPISNHLYFYWYRQILGQKVEFLVSFYNNEISEKSEIFDDQFSVERPDGSNFTLKIRSTKLEDSAMYFCASSEVGLHRRDTQYFGPGTRLTVL.

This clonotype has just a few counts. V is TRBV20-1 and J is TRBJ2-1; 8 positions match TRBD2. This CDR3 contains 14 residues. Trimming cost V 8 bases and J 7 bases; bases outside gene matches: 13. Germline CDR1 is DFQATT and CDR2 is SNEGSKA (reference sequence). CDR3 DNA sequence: TGCAGTTCTCCCCGGGGGGGTTGGGAAAATGAGCAGTTCTTC. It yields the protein CSSPRGGWENEQFF.

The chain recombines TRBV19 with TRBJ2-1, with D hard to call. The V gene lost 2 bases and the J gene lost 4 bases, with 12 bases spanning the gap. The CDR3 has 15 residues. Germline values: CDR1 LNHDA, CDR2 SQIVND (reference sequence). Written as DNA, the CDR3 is TGTGCCAGTAGTATATCGTGGGGAACATACAATGAGCAGTTCTTC. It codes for CASSISWGTYNEQFF.

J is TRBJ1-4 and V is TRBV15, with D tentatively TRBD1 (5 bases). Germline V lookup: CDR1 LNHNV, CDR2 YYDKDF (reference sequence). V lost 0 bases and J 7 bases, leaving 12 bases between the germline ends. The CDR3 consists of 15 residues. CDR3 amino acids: CATSRDRSGREKLFF. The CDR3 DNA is TGTGCCACCAGCAGAGATAGATCGGGGCGTGAAAAACTGTTTTTT. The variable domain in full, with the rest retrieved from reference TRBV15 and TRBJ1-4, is DAMVIQNPRYQVTQFGKPVTLSCSQTLNHNVMYWYQQKSSQAPKLLFHYYDKDFNNEADTPDNFQSRRPNTSFCFLDIRSPGLGDTAMYLCATSRDRSGREKLFFGSGTQLSVL.

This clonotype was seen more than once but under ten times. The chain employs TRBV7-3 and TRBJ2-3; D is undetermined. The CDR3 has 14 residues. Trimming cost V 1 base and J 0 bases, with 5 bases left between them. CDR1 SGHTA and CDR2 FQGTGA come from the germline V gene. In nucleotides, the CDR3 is TGTGCCAGCAGCTTAATGACTAGCACAGATACGCAGTATTTT. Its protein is CASSLMTSTDTQYF.

CDR3 amino acids: CASSLVARDTEAFF. The CDR3 DNA sequence: TGTGCCAGCAGCTTAGTCGCCAGGGACACTGAAGCTTTCTTT. V and J are TRBV7-6 and TRBJ1-1; tentatively, D is TRBD1 (5 bases). Trimming took off 1 base at V and 3 bases at J, with 9 bases between the two ends. Germline V CDR1 and CDR2: SGHVS, FNYEAQ. The CDR3 spans 14 residues.

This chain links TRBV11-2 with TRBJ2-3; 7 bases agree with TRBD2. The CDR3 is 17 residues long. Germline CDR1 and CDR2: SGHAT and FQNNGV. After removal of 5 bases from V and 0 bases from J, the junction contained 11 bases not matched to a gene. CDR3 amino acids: CASSRHPRGSSTDTQYF. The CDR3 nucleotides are TGTGCCAGCAGCCGACATCCGCGGGGGAGCAGCACAGATACGCAGTATTTT.

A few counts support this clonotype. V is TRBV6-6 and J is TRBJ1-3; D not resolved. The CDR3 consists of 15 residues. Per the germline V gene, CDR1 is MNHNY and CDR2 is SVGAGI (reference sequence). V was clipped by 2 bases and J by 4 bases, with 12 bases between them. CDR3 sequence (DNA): TGTGCCAGCAGTTACGGGCGGCAGTCAGGAAACACCATATATTTT. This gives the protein CASSYGRQSGNTIYF.

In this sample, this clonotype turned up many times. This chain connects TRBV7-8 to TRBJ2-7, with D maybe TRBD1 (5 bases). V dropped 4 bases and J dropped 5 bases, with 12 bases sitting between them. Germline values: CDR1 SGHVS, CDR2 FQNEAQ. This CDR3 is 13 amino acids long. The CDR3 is CASSSGHLHEQYF. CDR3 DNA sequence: TGTGCCAGCAGCTCAGGACACCTCCACGAGCAGTACTTC.

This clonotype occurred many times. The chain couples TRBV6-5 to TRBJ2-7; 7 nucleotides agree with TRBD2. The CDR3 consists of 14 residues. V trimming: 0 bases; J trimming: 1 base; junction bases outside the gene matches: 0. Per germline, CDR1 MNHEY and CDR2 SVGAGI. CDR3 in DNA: TGTGCCAGCAGTTACTCGGGGGGGTCCTACGAGCAGTACTTC. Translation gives CASSYSGGSYEQYF.

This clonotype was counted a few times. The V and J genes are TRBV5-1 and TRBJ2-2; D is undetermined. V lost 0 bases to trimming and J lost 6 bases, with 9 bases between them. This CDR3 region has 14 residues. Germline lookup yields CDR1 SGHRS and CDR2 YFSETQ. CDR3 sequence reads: CASSLAAASGELFF. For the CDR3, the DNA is TGCGCCAGCAGCTTGGCCGCGGCCTCCGGGGAGCTGTTTTTT.

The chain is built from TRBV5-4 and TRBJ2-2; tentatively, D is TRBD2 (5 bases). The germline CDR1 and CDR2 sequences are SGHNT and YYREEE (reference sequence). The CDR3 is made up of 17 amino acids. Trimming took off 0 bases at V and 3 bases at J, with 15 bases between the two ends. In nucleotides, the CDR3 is TGTGCCAGCAGCTTGGGGCCCACCTTGGGAGACACCGGGGAGCTGTTTTTT. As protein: CASSLGPTLGDTGELFF.

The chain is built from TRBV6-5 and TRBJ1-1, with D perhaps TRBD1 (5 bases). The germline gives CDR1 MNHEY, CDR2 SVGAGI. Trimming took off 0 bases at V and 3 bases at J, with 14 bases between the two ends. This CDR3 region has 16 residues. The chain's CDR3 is CASSYSPGTEDTEAFF. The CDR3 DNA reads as TGTGCCAGCAGTTACTCCCCCGGGACGGAGGACACTGAAGCTTTCTTT.

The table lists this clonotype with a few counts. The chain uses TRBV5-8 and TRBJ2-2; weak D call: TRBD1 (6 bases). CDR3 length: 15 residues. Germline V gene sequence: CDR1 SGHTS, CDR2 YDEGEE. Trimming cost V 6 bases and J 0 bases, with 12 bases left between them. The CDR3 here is CASTGTYANTGELFF. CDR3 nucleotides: TGTGCCAGCACCGGGACATACGCGAACACCGGGGAGCTGTTTTTT.

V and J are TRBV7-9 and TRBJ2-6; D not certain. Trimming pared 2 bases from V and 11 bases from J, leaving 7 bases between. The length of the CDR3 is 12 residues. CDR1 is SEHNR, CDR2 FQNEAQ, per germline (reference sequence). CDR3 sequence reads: CASSLNSHVLTF. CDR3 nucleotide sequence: TGTGCCAGCAGCTTAAATTCCCACGTCCTGACTTTC.

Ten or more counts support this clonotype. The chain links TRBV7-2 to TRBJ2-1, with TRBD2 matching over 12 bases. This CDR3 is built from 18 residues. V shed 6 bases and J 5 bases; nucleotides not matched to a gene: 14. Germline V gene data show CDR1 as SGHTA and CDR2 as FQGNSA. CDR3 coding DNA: TGTGCCAGCAGGAAGGGTCCTAGCGGGGGGGCGTGGCACAATGAGCAGTTCTTC. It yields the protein CASRKGPSGGAWHNEQFF.